This paragraph reports one T cell receptor beta chain. The antigen remains undetermined. The data stem from a study of cytomegalovirus exposure and HLA in healthy donors. Study-wide points: TCR beta chains numbering some 160 were designated cytomegalovirus-associated. There were several of the most significant clusters that appeared linked to common viral pathogens in a later analysis.

Use of 60 Vbeta and 13 Jbeta primers characterized the PCR. The repertoire was sequenced with immunoSEQ multiplex PCR; TCRdb's copy has only in-frame clones and lacks some. In all, the sample yields nearly 200,000 clones. Donors showed nominal health when sampled, although they likely had unrecorded immune exposures. The CDR3 has 20 residues. Germline CDR1 reads SGHRS; CDR2 reads YFSETQ. V lost 0 bases to trimming and J lost 7 bases; unmatched junction nucleotides: 21. J is TRBJ2-1 and V is TRBV5-1; TRBD1 matches at 8 bases. The sequencing sample was made of PBMCs. The TCR sequence derives from a boy aged 10-17 years in good health and CMV-seronegative. This CDR3 is CASSLDRQGALVPNQNEQFF. The CDR3 nucleotides are TGCGCCAGCAGCTTGGACCGCCAGGGGGCGCTTGTTCCAAATCAAAATGAGCAGTTCTTC.